A single sample is the source of the 12 T cell receptor beta chains below, sequenced in a study of blood T cell repertoires in COVID-19. Using immunoSEQ multiplex PCR, the repertoire was profiled, and TCRdb retains in-frame clones only, with some absent. The repertoire holds about 86,000 clones, with more than 75% as singletons. The sample comprised peripheral blood. Receptors originate from a human donor in a cohort sampled during active COVID-19.

Worth noting for this clone: Germline is not matched at one junction end, which may reflect a read error. The rearrangement links TRBV6-6 to TRBJ2-1; D remains ambiguous. The CDR3 contains 11 residues. Per the germline V gene, CDR1 is MNHNY and CDR2 is SVGAGI (reference sequence). The CDR3: CASSSSNEQFF. Here the CDR3 DNA reads TGTGCCAGCAGCTCCTCCAATGAGCAGTTCTTC.

This clone was found once. V gene TRBV7-9 combines with J gene TRBJ2-1, with 11 bases aligning to TRBD2. Germline CDR1 and CDR2: SEHNR and FQNEAQ (reference sequence). This CDR3 spans 15 amino acids. After removal of 0 bases from V and 5 bases from J, the junction contained 0 bases not matched to a gene. The DNA of the CDR3 is TGTGCCAGCAGCTTAGCGGGACTAGCGGACAATGAGCAGTTCTTC. It specifies CASSLAGLADNEQFF.

This chain connects TRBV7-9 to TRBJ2-1; 13 nucleotides agree with TRBD2. V lost 6 bases, J lost 4 bases, and 6 bases stayed unmatched. Germline CDR1 SEHNR, CDR2 FQNEAQ (reference sequence). The CDR3 is made up of 16 amino acids. CDR3 DNA: TGTGCCAGCAGTCTTTCGACTAGCGGGAGGTACAATGAGCAGTTCTTC. Translating gives CASSLSTSGRYNEQFF. The full variable domain, in which reference TRBV7-9 and TRBJ2-1 provide the parts outside the CDR3, is DTGVSQNPRHKITKRGQNVTFRCDPISEHNRLYWYRQTLGQGPEFLTYFQNEAQLEKSRLLSDRFSAERPKGSFSTLEIQRTEQGDSAMYLCASSLSTSGRYNEQFFGPGTRLTVL.

About this clone: Distinct nucleotide sequences in the sample also encode this CDR3. The V call is TRBV18, the J call TRBJ1-4; D perhaps matches TRBD1 (6 bases). Germline V gene sequence: CDR1 KGHSH, CDR2 LQKENI. V was shortened by 2 bases and J by 4 bases, with 8 bases between the two germline ends. The CDR3 is 14 residues long. CDR3 loop: CASSPGQLNEKLFF. CDR3 sequence (DNA): TGTGCCAGCTCACCAGGACAGCTTAATGAAAAACTGTTTTTT.

The V gene is TRBV4-2, the J gene TRBJ2-1; 12 bases line up with TRBD2. The ends lost 0 bases at V and 7 bases at J; junction bases unmatched: 7. The CDR3 is 17 amino acids. Germline lookup yields CDR1 LGHNA and CDR2 YNFKEQ. The CDR3 loop is CASSQEETSGSSNEQFF. CDR3 coding DNA: TGTGCCAGCAGCCAAGAGGAGACTAGCGGGAGCAGTAATGAGCAGTTCTTC.

The chain is built from TRBV28 and TRBJ1-1, with D perhaps matching TRBD1 (5 bases). This CDR3 has 14 amino acids. The V and J ends lost 2 bases and 3 bases respectively, with 10 bases between them. The germline V gene encodes CDR1 MDHEN and CDR2 SYDVKM. The CDR3 loop is CASSLGTLYTEAFF. CDR3 nucleotides: TGTGCCAGCAGTTTAGGGACTCTTTACACTGAAGCTTTCTTT.

This clone was observed once. The gene calls are TRBV30 and TRBJ1-1; the match to TRBD1 covers 8 bases. CDR3 size: 19 residues. Looked up from germline, CDR1 is GTSNPN and CDR2 is SVGIG (reference sequence). The V and J ends lost 4 bases and 0 bases, in that order; junction bases with no gene match: 19. Here the CDR3 DNA reads TGTGCCTGGACACCTACACAGTGGACAGGGCGAGGGATGAACACTGAAGCTTTCTTT. Residues: CAWTPTQWTGRGMNTEAFF.

A few counts support this clone. The chain uses TRBV5-5 and TRBJ2-3; TRBD2 matches 7 bases. The CDR3 extends over 16 amino acids. Trimming at V came to 7 bases and at J to 0 bases, leaving 11 bases not matched to a gene. Germline V gene lookup returns CDR1 SGHKS and CDR2 YYEKEE (reference sequence). As DNA, the CDR3 is TGTGCCAGCCCTAAGGAAGGGGAGGGGAGCACAGATACGCAGTATTTT. This translates into CASPKEGEGSTDTQYF.

V usage is TRBV11-2 and J usage is TRBJ1-2; unclear D gene. Germline CDR1 SGHAT, CDR2 FQNNGV. This CDR3 is 15 amino acids long. The ends were cut back, 2 bases at V and 2 bases at J, with 12 bases in the middle. The CDR3 protein is CASSLIRGENYGYTF. CDR3 in DNA: TGTGCCAGCAGCTTAATCCGCGGGGAGAACTATGGCTACACCTTC.

The chain has TRBV11-2 and TRBJ2-1; TRBD2 aligns across 9 bases. Germline lookup yields CDR1 SGHAT and CDR2 FQNNGV. The CDR3 covers 15 residues. V shed 4 bases, J shed 10 bases, and the junction held 11 bases outside the gene matches. CDR3 protein: CASSSHGAGGGEQFF. For the CDR3, the DNA is TGTGCCAGCAGCTCGCACGGGGCGGGAGGGGGCGAGCAGTTCTTC.

This chain uses TRBV2 with TRBJ2-1; D possibly corresponds to TRBD2 (6 bases). The germline V gene has CDR1 SNHLY and CDR2 FYNNEI. Trimming shortened V by 6 bases and J by 2 bases, and 11 bases separated the two germline ends. The CDR3 is made up of 14 amino acids. The CDR3 DNA reads as TGTGCCAGCAGGGAGGGCGGGACCTACAATGAGCAGTTCTTC. Translating gives CASREGGTYNEQFF.

This clone showed up just once. V is TRBV6-4 and J is TRBJ2-1, with D possibly being TRBD2 (6 bases). The germline V and J ends were trimmed by 0 bases and 6 bases, with 6 bases remaining between them. Per the germline V gene, CDR1 is MRHNA and CDR2 is SNTAGT. This CDR3 comprises 13 residues. The CDR3 sequence is CASSDSTSNEQFF. The DNA for the CDR3 is TGTGCCAGCAGTGACTCGACTAGCAATGAGCAGTTCTTC.